Below are 7 T cell receptor beta chains sequenced from a single sample in a study of shared clonotypes between healthy human individuals. The repertoire was sequenced with immunoSEQ multiplex PCR; TCRdb's copy has only in-frame clones and lacks some. Of 530,000 or so clones listed, 60% to 80% are singletons. The sample comprised PBMCs. The receptors were sampled from a woman in her forties in good health. Some clones in this sample may be carry-over from other donors' samples.

This clone was observed a single time. V gene TRBV5-1 combines with J gene TRBJ2-7; 11 bases map to TRBD2. The CDR3 loop spans 15 amino acids. The ends lost 0 bases at V and 6 bases at J; junction bases unmatched: 5. The germline gives CDR1 SGHRS, CDR2 YFSETQ. The CDR3 protein is CASSLDSGLAGEQYF. In DNA, the CDR3 is TGCGCCAGCAGCTTGGATAGTGGACTAGCGGGCGAGCAGTACTTC.

V usage is TRBV6-1 and J usage is TRBJ2-3; 12 bases are a match to TRBD2. This CDR3 region has 15 residues. Trimming took 10 bases from V and 2 from J; bases not matched to a gene: 7. Germline assignment: CDR1 MNHNS and CDR2 SASEGT. In nucleotides, the CDR3 is TGTGCCACGACTAGCGGGAGTTCCGTCACAGATACGCAGTATTTT. Translation: CATTSGSSVTDTQYF.

The chain carries TRBV7-2 and TRBJ1-4, with D possibly matching TRBD1 (5 bases). Germline values: CDR1 SGHTA, CDR2 FQGNSA. Trimming removed 5 bases at V and 0 bases at J, with 10 bases between. The CDR3 has 15 residues. In DNA form, the CDR3 reads TGTGCCAGCAGCCAAGACAGCGCAACTAATGAAAAACTGTTTTTT. Residues: CASSQDSATNEKLFF.

The J gene is TRBJ2-1, the V gene TRBV28; 14 positions match TRBD2. The germline V gene has CDR1 MDHEN and CDR2 SYDVKM. The CDR3 runs to 17 residues. Losses at the gene ends were 6 bases for V and 7 bases for J; bases not matched to a gene: 11. The CDR3 loop is CASSPTFGTSGRNEQFF. The CDR3 DNA reads as TGTGCCAGCAGCCCGACGTTCGGGACTAGCGGGAGAAATGAGCAGTTCTTC.

This clone has only one observation. V and J are TRBV2 and TRBJ1-2; D is unclear. Germline loops: CDR1 SNHLY, CDR2 FYNNEI. The length of the CDR3 is 12 residues. The V gene lost 4 bases and the J gene lost 5 bases, with 8 bases spanning the gap. In DNA form, the CDR3 reads TGTGCCAGCAGTGGGTACGGTTATGGCTACACCTTC. This codes for CASSGYGYGYTF.

This clone has only one observation. This sequence joins TRBV30 and TRBJ2-1; the D gene is possibly TRBD1 (5 bases). Trimming pared 8 bases from V and 3 bases from J, leaving 11 bases between. The CDR3 is 12 residues long. Germline V gene data show CDR1 as GTSNPN and CDR2 as SVGIG (reference sequence). The CDR3 DNA sequence: TGTGCCCGCGCGCAGGGCTACAATGAGCAGTTCTTC. Translated, it gives CARAQGYNEQFF.

This CDR3 reads CASSLVGRGYTF. The CDR3 DNA reads TGCGCCAGCAGCTTGGTAGGGCGCGGCTACACCTTC. V and J are TRBV5-1 and TRBJ1-2; D ambiguous. V lost 0 bases to trimming and J lost 8 bases, with 8 bases between them. The germline CDR1 and CDR2 sequences are SGHRS and YFSETQ. The CDR3 is 12 residues long.